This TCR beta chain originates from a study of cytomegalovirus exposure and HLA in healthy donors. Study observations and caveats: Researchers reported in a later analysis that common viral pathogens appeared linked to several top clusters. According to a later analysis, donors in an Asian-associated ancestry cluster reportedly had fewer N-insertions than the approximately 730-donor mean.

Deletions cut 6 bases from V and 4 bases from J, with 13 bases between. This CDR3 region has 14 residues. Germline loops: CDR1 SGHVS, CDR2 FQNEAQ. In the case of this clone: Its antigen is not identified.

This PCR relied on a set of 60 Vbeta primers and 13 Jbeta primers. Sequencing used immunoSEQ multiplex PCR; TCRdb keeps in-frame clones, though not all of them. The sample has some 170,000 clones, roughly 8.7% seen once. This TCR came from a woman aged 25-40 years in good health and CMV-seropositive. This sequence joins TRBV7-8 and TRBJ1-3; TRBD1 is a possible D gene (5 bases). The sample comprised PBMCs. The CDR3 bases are TGTGCCAGCAGTCCAGGGCTCGGGGGAAACACCATATATTTT. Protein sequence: CASSPGLGGNTIYF.